A selection of T cell receptor beta chains follows, all from one sample in a study of radiotherapy plus CTLA-4 blockade in lung cancer. Generated by immunoSEQ multiplex PCR, the TCRdb table keeps only in-frame clones and is missing some. The sample consists of tens of thousands of clones, roughly four fifths of them appearing once. Sequencing was performed on peripheral blood, taken from a patient treated with radiotherapy plus ipilimumab. These receptors were obtained from a human donor with non-small cell lung cancer who had stable disease on radiotherapy plus ipilimumab. Each CDR3 is given with its conserved first and last residue. A D gene is named only where the DNA matches it firmly. A row's size may be missing; if present it is once, few, many or a size class.

size | D | J | V | length | CDR3 | DNA
NA | NA | TRBJ1-3 | TRBV19 | 14 | CASSMAGTGNTIYF | TGTGCCAGTAGTATGGCAGGGACTGGAAACACCATATATTTT
NA | NA | TRBJ2-3 | TRBV2 | 13 | CASSIRVEDTQYF | TGTGCCAGCAGTATAAGGGTAGAAGATACGCAGTATTTT
NA | TRBD1 | TRBJ2-1 | TRBV6-6 | 14 | CASRGQVSYNEQFF | TGTGCCAGCAGGGGACAGGTTAGCTACAATGAGCAGTTCTTC
once | TRBD2 | TRBJ2-2 | TRBV7-3 | 18 | CASSLTGGRARGTGELFF | TGTGCCAGCAGCTTAACGGGAGGGAGGGCCCGGGGCACCGGGGAGCTGTTTTTT
NA | NA | TRBJ1-1 | TRBV6-5 | 13 | CASSPRTPLEAFF | TGTGCCAGCAGTCCTCGGACACCTCTTGAAGCTTTCTTT
NA | TRBD2 | TRBJ2-3 | TRBV5-1 | 17 | CASSLDPSGGATDTQYF | TGCGCCAGCAGCTTGGACCCTAGCGGGGGGGCAACAGATACGCAGTATTTT
few | NA | TRBJ2-1 | TRBV6-5 | 14 | CASSAGLNYNEQFF | TGTGCCAGCAGTGCGGGCCTCAACTACAATGAGCAGTTCTTC
NA | TRBD1 | TRBJ2-6 | TRBV9 | 16 | CASSGDRGSGANVLTF | TGTGCCAGCAGCGGGGACAGGGGTTCTGGGGCCAACGTCCTGACTTTC
NA | NA | TRBJ1-5 | TRBV5-8 | 13 | CASRGSVSQPQHF | TGTGCCAGCAGAGGGTCAGTAAGTCAGCCCCAGCATTTT
NA | TRBD1 | TRBJ1-1 | TRBV19 | 16 | CASSINAGGLNTEAFF | TGTGCCAGTAGTATAAACGCAGGGGGTCTGAACACTGAAGCTTTCTTT
few | TRBD1 | TRBJ1-2 | TRBV7-7 | 14 | CASSPVSGGYGYTF | TGTGCCAGCAGCCCGGTCTCAGGGGGCTATGGCTACACCTTC
NA | NA | TRBJ1-3 | TRBV9 | 18 | CASSPTSRTLGSGNTIYF | TGTGCCAGCAGCCCAACGTCCCGGACCTTAGGGTCTGGAAACACCATATATTTT
NA | TRBD1 | TRBJ1-6 | TRBV10-3 | 15 | CAISELGQADSPLHF | TGTGCCATCAGTGAGCTGGGACAGGCCGATTCACCCCTCCACTTT
NA | TRBD1 | TRBJ1-1 | TRBV7-9 | 14 | CASSLGQGNTEAFF | TGTGCCAGCAGCCTAGGACAGGGAAACACTGAAGCTTTCTTT
NA | NA | TRBJ2-7 | TRBV6-1 | 12 | CASSEKGYEQYF | TGTGCCAGCAGTGAAAAAGGGTACGAGCAGTACTTC
NA | TRBD1 | TRBJ1-4 | TRBV27 | 16 | CASRGTGTFLNEKLFF | TGTGCCAGCAGGGGGACAGGGACCTTCCTTAATGAAAAACTGTTTTTT
NA | NA | TRBJ1-1 | TRBV19 | 13 | CASIIPGGDKAFF | TGTGCCAGTATTATCCCCGGCGGGGATAAAGCTTTCTTT
NA | NA | TRBJ1-1 | TRBV5-1 | 15 | CASRRTVQGRTEAFF | TGCGCCAGCAGGAGGACGGTTCAAGGGAGAACTGAAGCTTTCTTT
NA | TRBD2 | TRBJ2-1 | TRBV5-1 | 17 | CASSFKFAGGSYNEQFF | TGCGCCAGCAGCTTTAAGTTTGCGGGGGGTTCCTACAATGAGCAGTTCTTC
NA | TRBD1 | TRBJ2-7 | TRBV7-9 | 15 | CASSLDLGGLYEQYF | TGTGCCAGCAGCTTAGATCTAGGGGGCCTTTACGAGCAGTACTTC
NA | TRBD1 | TRBJ2-3 | TRBV9 | 18 | CASSPRGPGPGRTDTQYF | TGTGCCAGCAGCCCCAGGGGGCCGGGGCCGGGTCGCACAGATACGCAGTATTTT
NA | TRBD2 | TRBJ2-3 | TRBV6-1 | 15 | CASSSSGGAGGTQYF | TGTGCCAGCAGTTCTAGCGGGGGGGCCGGAGGTACGCAGTATTTT
NA | TRBD1 | TRBJ1-1 | TRBV29-1 | 13 | CSAEGQGNTEAFF | TGCAGCGCGGAGGGACAGGGGAACACTGAAGCTTTCTTT
few | NA | TRBJ2-7 | TRBV5-8 | 15 | CASSLGRGTTYEQYF | TGTGCCAGCAGCTTGGGTCGGGGGACCACCTACGAGCAGTACTTC
NA | NA | TRBJ1-3 | TRBV9 | 18 | CASSVEFEPRSSGNTIYF | TGTGCCAGCAGCGTAGAGTTCGAGCCCCGGAGCTCTGGAAACACCATATATTTT
NA | NA | TRBJ1-3 | TRBV6-6 | 15 | CATRGVGSSGNTIYF | TGTGCCACCCGGGGGGTAGGCAGCTCTGGAAACACCATATATTTT
few | TRBD1 | TRBJ1-2 | TRBV5-4 | 14 | CASSYQQGASGYTF | TGTGCCAGCAGCTACCAACAGGGGGCGAGTGGCTACACCTTC
once | TRBD2 | TRBJ2-2 | TRBV9 | 14 | CASSAGLATGELFF | TGTGCCAGCAGCGCAGGACTAGCGACCGGGGAGCTGTTTTTT
NA | NA | TRBJ2-3 | TRBV5-8 | 15 | CASSLGSNMGDTQYF | TGTGCCAGCAGCCTTGGGTCTAACATGGGAGATACGCAGTATTTT
NA | TRBD2 | TRBJ2-1 | TRBV7-6 | 15 | CASSPRTSSYNEQFF | TGTGCCAGCAGCCCGAGGACTAGTTCCTACAATGAGCAGTTCTTC
NA | NA | TRBJ1-4 | TRBV7-6 | 15 | CASSARTGRNEKLFF | TGTGCCAGCAGCGCCCGAACAGGGAGGAATGAAAAACTGTTTTTT
NA | NA | TRBJ2-2 | TRBV6-1 | 13 | CASSEIRTGELFF | TGTGCCAGCAGTGAAATCCGCACCGGGGAGCTGTTTTTT
NA | NA | TRBJ2-7 | TRBV5-1 | 14 | CASSFGQSSNEQYF | TGCGCCAGCAGCTTTGGACAGTCGTCTAACGAGCAGTACTTC
NA | TRBD1 | TRBJ1-6 | TRBV25-1 | 16 | CASSVRRQGVDSPLHF | TGTGCCAGCAGTGTTAGGCGACAGGGGGTTGATTCACCCCTCCACTTT
few | TRBD1 | TRBJ2-1 | TRBV5-6 | 16 | CASSLRDRVLGNEQFF | TGTGCCAGCAGCTTGCGGGACAGGGTTTTAGGTAATGAGCAGTTCTTC
NA | TRBD2 | TRBJ2-3 | TRBV19 | 15 | CASSIDHSSGGTQYF | TGTGCCAGTAGTATAGATCATTCTTCGGGGGGTACGCAGTATTTT
NA | NA | TRBJ2-3 | TRBV19 | 16 | CASSIQGLGGADTQYF | TGTGCCAGTAGTATCCAGGGATTGGGCGGGGCAGATACGCAGTATTTT
NA | NA | TRBJ1-1 | TRBV9 | 15 | CASSVATGVNTEAFF | TGTGCCAGCAGCGTAGCGACAGGTGTGAACACTGAAGCTTTCTTT
NA | NA | TRBJ2-7 | TRBV6-5 | 11 | CASRAGHEQYF | TGTGCCAGCAGGGCCGGCCACGAGCAGTACTTC
NA | TRBD1 | TRBJ1-4 | TRBV5-1 | 14 | CASSLRQGGEKLFF | TGCGCCAGCAGCTTGCGACAGGGTGGGGAAAAACTGTTTTTT
NA | TRBD2 | TRBJ2-7 | TRBV14 | 15 | CASSQQSGRAYEQYF | TGTGCCAGCAGCCAACAGAGCGGGAGAGCCTACGAGCAGTACTTC
few | NA | TRBJ1-3 | TRBV5-8 | 16 | CASSPRRGVSGNTIYF | TGTGCCAGCAGCCCCCGGCGGGGGGTCTCTGGAAACACCATATATTTT
NA | TRBD1 | TRBJ1-2 | TRBV5-5 | 15 | CASSSGQGAWYGYTF | TGTGCCAGCAGCTCAGGACAGGGGGCTTGGTATGGCTACACCTTC
NA | NA | TRBJ2-7 | TRBV5-1 | 14 | CASSLVDETYEQYF | TGCGCCAGCAGCTTGGTGGACGAGACCTACGAGCAGTACTTC
NA | NA | TRBJ2-7 | TRBV6-5 | 15 | CASSATGGINYEQYF | TGTGCCAGCAGTGCCACTGGGGGGATTAACTACGAGCAGTACTTC
NA | NA | TRBJ1-2 | TRBV25-1 | 16 | CASSESGVEGLYGYTF | TGTGCCAGCAGTGAATCCGGGGTAGAGGGCCTTTATGGCTACACCTTC
NA | TRBD1 | TRBJ1-2 | TRBV7-2 | 14 | CASSTDRASVGYTF | TGTGCCAGCAGCACGGACAGGGCGAGTGTCGGCTACACCTTC
NA | NA | TRBJ2-7 | TRBV28 | 16 | CASSLRPQTGLQEQYF | TGTGCCAGCAGCCTGCGACCGCAGACAGGTCTTCAGGAGCAGTACTTC
NA | NA | TRBJ1-1 | TRBV19 | 13 | CASRLEADTEAFF | TGTGCCAGTAGGCTGGAAGCGGACACTGAAGCTTTCTTT
once | NA | TRBJ1-5 | TRBV12-5 | 17 | CASGLWGGGPSNQPQHF | TGTGCTAGTGGTTTGTGGGGCGGGGGCCCCTCCAATCAGCCCCAGCATTTT
NA | NA | TRBJ1-5 | TRBV6-1 | 17 | CASSEAGRAYSNQPQHF | TGTGCCAGCAGTGAAGCGGGCAGGGCATATAGCAATCAGCCCCAGCATTTT
few | NA | TRBJ2-7 | TRBV29-1 | 14 | CSVRTTGSSYEQYF | TGCAGCGTTCGCACAACAGGGAGCTCCTACGAGCAGTACTTC
NA | TRBD1 | TRBJ1-4 | TRBV7-9 | 18 | CASSLAHRDRGTNEKLFF | TGTGCCAGCAGCTTAGCCCACCGGGACAGGGGGACTAATGAAAAACTGTTTTTT
NA | NA | TRBJ2-3 | TRBV18 | 12 | CASSPLGLTQYF | TGTGCCAGCTCACCACTAGGTTTGACGCAGTATTTT
NA | NA | TRBJ2-3 | TRBV2 | 16 | CASSAEIITFTDTQYF | TGTGCCAGCAGCGCAGAAATTATAACTTTCACAGATACGCAGTATTTT